This T cell receptor beta chain was captured in a study of blood T cell repertoires in COVID-19 (dated by TCRdb to about 2020). With respect to the entire study: Samples covering the acute and convalescent phases of COVID-19 were provided by collaborators in the United States, Italy and Spain. The prospective study material was composed of cDNA or gDNA derived from T cells, B-cell-depleted T cells, or PBMCs. The dataset comprised deeply sampled blood TCRbeta repertoires from subjects exposed to, actively infected with, or recovered from COVID-19. The repertoires were released in a freely available public database intended as a resource for research on the immune response to SARS-CoV-2. The samples were drawn from the first 160 participants of the ongoing ImmuneRACE study and from 1,254 subjects provided by 6 global collaborators. A de-identified subject ID, COVID-19 status, age in years and sex were almost always included in the sample metadata. Where available, HLA class I and class II types were taken from metadata supplied by the sample provider and were not determined by assay-based typing. What the authors observed across the whole study: The quantity of clinical and demographic metadata differed by source and by participant and was supplied without curation.

Whole blood was collected in K2EDTA tubes by collaborating institutions according to the institutions' own protocols. For TCRbeta analysis, collaborators shipped samples in one of three forms: frozen whole blood, isolated PBMCs, or DNA extracted from either of those sample types. As concerns this clone: The target of this receptor is not known. No qualities accompany the bases; no much larger clone lies one base away.

TCRbeta CDR3 regions were amplified from genomic DNA using the immunoSEQ Assay, a bias-controlled multiplex PCR. Per the original workflow: The number of nucleated cells in each sample was estimated from the amplification of reference gene primers within the assay. To quantify the absolute abundance of each unique TCRbeta CDR3 rearrangement, sequence reads were collapsed and filtered. For each sample, productive Simpson clonality was calculated as the square root of Simpson's diversity index over productive rearrangements. What TCRdb holds here is the immuneACCESS table cut down to in-frame rearrangements. Part of the clones is not present; checked against another copy, under half of the missing clones reflect an unresolved V gene, and the others are unexplained. D and trimming come from the DNA, and the V and J calls and clone size come from that table. Counted in this sample were fewer than 75,000 clones; roughly 92% of them appeared once. Around 4.6% of the sample goes to the ten largest clones.

This TCR was sampled from a man between 45 and 60 years old with active COVID-19. The sample was peripheral blood.

The CDR3 region reads CASSPLSQKLAMNTEAFF. The sequenced DNA: TGTGCCAGCTCACCATTATCACAGAAACTGGCCATGAACACTGAAGCTTTCTTT. The sequence links TRBV18 to TRBJ1-1; no confident D gene assignment can be made. From the germline V gene, CDR1 is KGHSH and CDR2 is LQKENI. The V and J ends are trimmed by 2 bases and 0 bases, leaving 19 bases between them. Including the terminal cysteine and phenylalanine, the CDR3 comprises 18 residues. The retained sequence is limited to the CDR3, 54 bases, with the frame set at the first base.